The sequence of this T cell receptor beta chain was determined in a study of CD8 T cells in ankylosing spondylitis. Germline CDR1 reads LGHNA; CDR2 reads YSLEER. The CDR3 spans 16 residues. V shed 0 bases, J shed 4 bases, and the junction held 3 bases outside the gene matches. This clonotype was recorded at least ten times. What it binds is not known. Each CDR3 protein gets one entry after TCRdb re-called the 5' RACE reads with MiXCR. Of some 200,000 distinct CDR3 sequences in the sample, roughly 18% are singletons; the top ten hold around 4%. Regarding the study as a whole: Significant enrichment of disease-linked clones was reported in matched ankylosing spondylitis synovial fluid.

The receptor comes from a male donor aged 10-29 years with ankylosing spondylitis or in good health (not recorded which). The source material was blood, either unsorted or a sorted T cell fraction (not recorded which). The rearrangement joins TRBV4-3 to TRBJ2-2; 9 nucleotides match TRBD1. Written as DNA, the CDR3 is TGCGCCAGCAGCCAAGAAGGGACAGGGAGCACCGGGGAGCTGTTTTTT. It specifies CASSQEGTGSTGELFF.